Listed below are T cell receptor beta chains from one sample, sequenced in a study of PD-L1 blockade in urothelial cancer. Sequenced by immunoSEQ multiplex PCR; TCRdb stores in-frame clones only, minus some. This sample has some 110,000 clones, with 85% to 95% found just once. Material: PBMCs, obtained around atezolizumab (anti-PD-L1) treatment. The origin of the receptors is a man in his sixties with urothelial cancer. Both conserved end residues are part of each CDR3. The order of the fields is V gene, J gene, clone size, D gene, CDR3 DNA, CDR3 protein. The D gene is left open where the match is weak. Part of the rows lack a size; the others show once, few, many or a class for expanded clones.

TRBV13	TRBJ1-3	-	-	TGTGCCAGCAGCTTATCTGCAGGCGCCTTTGGAAACACCATATATTTT	CASSLSAGAFGNTIYF
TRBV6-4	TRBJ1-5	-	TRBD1	TGTGCCAGCAGCCGGACAGGGGGCCAGCCCCAGCATTTT	CASSRTGGQPQHF
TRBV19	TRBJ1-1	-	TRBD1	TGTGCCAGTAGTATAGGACGACAGGGAAACACTGAAGCTTTCTTT	CASSIGRQGNTEAFF
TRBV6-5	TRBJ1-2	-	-	TGTGCCAGCAGAGAAACAGGGTCCCCAAGCTACACCTTC	CASRETGSPSYTF
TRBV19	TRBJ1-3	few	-	TGTGCCAGTGCAAACCAACAAAACTCTGGAAACACCATATATTTT	CASANQQNSGNTIYF
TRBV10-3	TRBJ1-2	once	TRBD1	TGTGCCACCGAAACAGGGGGCACTGGGGGCTACACCTTC	CATETGGTGGYTF
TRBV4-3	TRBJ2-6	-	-	TGCGCCAGCAGCCAAGTGGGGGGGCTCGGGGCCAACGTCCTGACTTTC	CASSQVGGLGANVLTF
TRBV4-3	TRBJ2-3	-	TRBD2	TGCGCCAGCAGCCCCCAAGGGACTAGCGGGGGAGATACGCAGTATTTT	CASSPQGTSGGDTQYF
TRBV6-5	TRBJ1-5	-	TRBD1	TGTGCCAGCAGGACAGGGTCCCGGGCGGATCAGCCCCAGCATTTT	CASRTGSRADQPQHF
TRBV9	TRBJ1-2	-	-	TGTGCCAGCAGTCAAGGGGGGGCCACGAACTATGGCTACACCTTC	CASSQGGATNYGYTF
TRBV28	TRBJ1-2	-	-	TGTGCCAGCATTACAAGGTGGGGAGATGGCTACACCTTC	CASITRWGDGYTF
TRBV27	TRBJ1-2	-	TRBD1	TGTGCCAGCAGTTGGGACAGGGCCAGCTATGGCTACACCTTC	CASSWDRASYGYTF
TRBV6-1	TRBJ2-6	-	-	TGTGCCAGCAGTGGGCAAAACTCTGGGGCCAACGTCCTGACTTTC	CASSGQNSGANVLTF
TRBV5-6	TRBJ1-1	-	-	TGTGCCAGCAGCTTGTGGGTGAGGGCTGAAGCTTTCTTT	CASSLWVRAEAFF
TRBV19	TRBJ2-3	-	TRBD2	TGTGCCAGTAGGGGACTAGCCGCAGATACGCAGTATTTT	CASRGLAADTQYF
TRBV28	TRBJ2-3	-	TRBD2	TGTGCCAGCAGTTTACGTGCGACTAGCAGGCGATTTAAGACGCAGTATTTT	CASSLRATSRRFKTQYF
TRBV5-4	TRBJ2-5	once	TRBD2	TGTGCCAGCAGCTTGAAGCTAGCGGGGGGGGTAACCGAAGAGACCCAGTACTTC	CASSLKLAGGVTEETQYF
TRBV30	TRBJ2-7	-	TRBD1	TGTGCCTGGAGTGTATCGGACAGGAACTACGAGCAGTACTTC	CAWSVSDRNYEQYF
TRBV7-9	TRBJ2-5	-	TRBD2	TGTGCCAGCAGCTTCGGACTAGCGGGAGGGCCGGGTCAAGAGACCCAGTACTTC	CASSFGLAGGPGQETQYF
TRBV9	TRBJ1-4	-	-	TGTGCCAGCAGCAAGCAGGGTACCGGAAAACTGTTTTTT	CASSKQGTGKLFF
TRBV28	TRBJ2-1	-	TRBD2	TGTGCCAGCAGCTCTACTAGCGGAGGTTACAATGAGCAGTTCTTC	CASSSTSGGYNEQFF
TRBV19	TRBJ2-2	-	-	TGTGCCAGTAGTATAGAAAGGACCGGGAGGAACACCGGGGAGCTGTTTTTT	CASSIERTGRNTGELFF
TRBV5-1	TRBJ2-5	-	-	TGCGCCAGCAGCTTGGCGGGATTGGCCCAAGAGACCCAGTACTTC	CASSLAGLAQETQYF
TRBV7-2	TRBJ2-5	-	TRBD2	TGTGCCAGCAGCTTAGCCTGGACGGGGGGGGAGACCCAGTACTTC	CASSLAWTGGETQYF
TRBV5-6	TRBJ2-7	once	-	TGTGCCAGCAGCTTGGGGCCAGGATTATACGAGCAGTACTTC	CASSLGPGLYEQYF
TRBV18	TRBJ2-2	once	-	TGTGCCAGCTCCTCGGACAGCACCGGGGAGCTGTTTTTT	CASSSDSTGELFF
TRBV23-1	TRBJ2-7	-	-	TGCGCCAGCAGTCGTGCCGGGACAGGGCCTCTGCCCGGGGGGGACGAGCAGTACTTC	CASSRAGTGPLPGGDEQYF
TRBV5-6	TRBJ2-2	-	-	TGTGCCAGCAGCTTGGCCGCACAAAATATGATGTCCGGGGAGCTGTTTTTT	CASSLAAQNMMSGELFF
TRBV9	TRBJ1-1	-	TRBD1	TGTGCCAGCAGCGTAGCCCCTACAGGGGCGGCTGAAGCTTTCTTT	CASSVAPTGAAEAFF
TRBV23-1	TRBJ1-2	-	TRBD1	TGCGCCAGCAGTCCTCGGGACAGGGAATATTATGGCTACACCTTC	CASSPRDREYYGYTF
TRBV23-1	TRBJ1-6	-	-	TGCGCCAGCAGTCAATTAATCGGACTGAGCCAATTCGCCTTCGACAATTCACCCCTCCACTTT	CASSQLIGLSQFAFDNSPLHF
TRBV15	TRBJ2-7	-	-	TGTGCCACCAGCAGAGGAGTATACGAGCAGTACTTC	CATSRGVYEQYF
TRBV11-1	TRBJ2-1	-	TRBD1	TGTGCCAGCAGCTTAGAAGGGGGGACAGGGGTCTACAATGAGCAGTTCTTC	CASSLEGGTGVYNEQFF
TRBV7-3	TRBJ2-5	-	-	TGTGCCAGCAGCTTAACAGGGGGTCCAGAGACCCAGTACTTC	CASSLTGGPETQYF
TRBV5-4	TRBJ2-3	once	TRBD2	TGTGCCAGCAGCCCAAGAGCGGGGGGGTCTAGCACAGATACGCAGTATTTT	CASSPRAGGSSTDTQYF
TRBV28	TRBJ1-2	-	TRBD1	TGTGCCAGCAGACCAGGGGGGTATGGCTACACCTTC	CASRPGGYGYTF
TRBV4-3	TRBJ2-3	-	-	TGCGCCAGCAGCCAAGAGTCCGGACACCCTTCGAATACGCAGTATTTT	CASSQESGHPSNTQYF
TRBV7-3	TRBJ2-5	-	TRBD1	TGTGCCAGCAGTCCGACCCAGGGGGCAGAGACCCAGTACTTC	CASSPTQGAETQYF
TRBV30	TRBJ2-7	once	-	TGTGCCTGGAGTCTAGGGGTCAATCCGTACTTC	CAWSLGVNPYF
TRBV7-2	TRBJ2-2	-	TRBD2	TGTGCCAGCAGCCCGGGACTAGTGGACACCGGGGAGCTGTTTTTT	CASSPGLVDTGELFF
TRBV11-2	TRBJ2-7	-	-	TGTGCCAGCAGTCTGACGGTGGGGGCCGAGCAGTACTTC	CASSLTVGAEQYF
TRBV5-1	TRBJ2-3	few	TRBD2	TGCGCCAGCAGCTTGGCCCAGCGGGAGTCCTTCTTCACCACAGATACGCAGTATTTT	CASSLAQRESFFTTDTQYF
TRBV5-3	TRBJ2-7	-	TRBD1	TGTGCCAGAAGCTACGGCCAATTCTCCGAGACAGGGACAGCCAAATACGAGCAGTACTTC	CARSYGQFSETGTAKYEQYF
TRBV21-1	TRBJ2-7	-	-	TGTGCCAGCAGCACTTCTACAGGCTACGAGCAGTACTTC	CASSTSTGYEQYF